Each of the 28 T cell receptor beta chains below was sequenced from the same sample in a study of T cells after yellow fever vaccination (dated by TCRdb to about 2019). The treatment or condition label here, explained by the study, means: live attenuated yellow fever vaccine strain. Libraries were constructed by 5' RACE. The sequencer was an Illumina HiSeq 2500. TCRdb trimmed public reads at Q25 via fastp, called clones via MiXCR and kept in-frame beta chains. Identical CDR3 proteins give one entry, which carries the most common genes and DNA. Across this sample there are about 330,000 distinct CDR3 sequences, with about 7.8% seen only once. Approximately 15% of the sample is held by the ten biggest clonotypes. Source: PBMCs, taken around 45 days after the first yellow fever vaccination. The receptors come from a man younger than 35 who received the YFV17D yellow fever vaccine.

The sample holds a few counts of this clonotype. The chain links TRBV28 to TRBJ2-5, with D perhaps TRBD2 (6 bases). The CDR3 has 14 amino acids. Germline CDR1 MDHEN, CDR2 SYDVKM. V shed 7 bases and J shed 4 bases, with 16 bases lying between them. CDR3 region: CASTSGDNLETQYF. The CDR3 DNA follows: TGTGCCAGCACCTCGGGAGACAATTTAGAGACCCAGTACTTC. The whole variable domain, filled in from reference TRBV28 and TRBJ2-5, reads DVKVTQSSRYLVKRTGEKVFLECVQDMDHENMFWYRQDPGLGLRLIYFSYDVKMKEKGDIPEGYSVSREKKERFSLILESASTNQTSMYLCASTSGDNLETQYFGPGTRLLVL.

The CDR3 loop reads CASSGTGRVYEQFF. CDR3 DNA: TGTGCCAGTTCCGGGACAGGGAGGGTTTATGAGCAGTTCTTC. The chain is built from TRBV6-1 and TRBJ2-1, with 9 bases fitting TRBD1. The CDR3 spans 14 residues. V trimming: 9 bases; J trimming: 8 bases; junction bases outside the gene matches: 11. Germline V gives CDR1 MNHNS, CDR2 SASEGT.

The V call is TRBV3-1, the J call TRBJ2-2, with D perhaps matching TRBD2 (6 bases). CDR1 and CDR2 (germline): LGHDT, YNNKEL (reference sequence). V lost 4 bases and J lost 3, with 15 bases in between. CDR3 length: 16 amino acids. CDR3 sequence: CASSRTGTSYTGELFF. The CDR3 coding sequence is TGTGCCAGCAGCCGGACGGGGACTTCCTACACCGGGGAGCTGTTTTTT.

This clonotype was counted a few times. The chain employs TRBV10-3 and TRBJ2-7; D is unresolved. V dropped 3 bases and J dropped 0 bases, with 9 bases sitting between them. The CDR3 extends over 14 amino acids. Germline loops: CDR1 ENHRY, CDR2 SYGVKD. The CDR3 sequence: CAISDRPSSYEQYV. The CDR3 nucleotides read TGTGCCATCAGTGACAGGCCGAGCTCCTACGAGCAGTACGTC.

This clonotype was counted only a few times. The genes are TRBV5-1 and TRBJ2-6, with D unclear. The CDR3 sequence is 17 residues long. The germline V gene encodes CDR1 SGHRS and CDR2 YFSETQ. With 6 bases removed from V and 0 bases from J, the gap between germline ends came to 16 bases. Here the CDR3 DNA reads TGCGCCAGCACCGCCCGGGCCCCCGACTCTGGGGCCAACGTCCTGACTTTC. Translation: CASTARAPDSGANVLTF.

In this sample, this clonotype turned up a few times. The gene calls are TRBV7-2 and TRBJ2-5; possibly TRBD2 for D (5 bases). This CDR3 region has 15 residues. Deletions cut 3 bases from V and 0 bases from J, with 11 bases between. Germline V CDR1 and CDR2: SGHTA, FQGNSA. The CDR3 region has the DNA TGTGCCAGCAGCTTGTGGGTAGCGCACCAAGAGACCCAGTACTTC. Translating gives CASSLWVAHQETQYF. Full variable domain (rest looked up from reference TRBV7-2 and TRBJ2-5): GAGVSQSPSNKVTEKGKDVELRCDPISGHTALYWYRQSLGQGLEFLIYFQGNSAPDKSGLPSDRFSAERTGGSVSTLTIQRTQQEDSAVYLCASSLWVAHQETQYFGPGTRLLVL.

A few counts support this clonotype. The CDR3 spells CASSPPNVRARTYEQYF. CDR3 DNA: TGTGCCAGCAGCCCCCCCAATGTGAGGGCAAGAACCTACGAGCAGTACTTC. The chain recombines TRBV7-2 with TRBJ2-7; tentative D call: TRBD2 (5 bases). The CDR3 extends over 17 amino acids. With 5 bases removed from V and 2 bases from J, the gap between germline ends came to 22 bases. Germline CDR1 and CDR2: SGHTA and FQGNSA. The variable domain in full, with the rest retrieved from reference TRBV7-2 and TRBJ2-7, is GAGVSQSPSNKVTEKGKDVELRCDPISGHTALYWYRQSLGQGLEFLIYFQGNSAPDKSGLPSDRFSAERTGGSVSTLTIQRTQQEDSAVYLCASSPPNVRARTYEQYFGPGTRLTVT.

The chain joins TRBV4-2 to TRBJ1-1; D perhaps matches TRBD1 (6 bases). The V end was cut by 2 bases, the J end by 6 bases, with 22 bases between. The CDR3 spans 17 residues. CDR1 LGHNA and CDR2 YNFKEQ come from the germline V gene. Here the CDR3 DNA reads TGTGCCAGCAGCCAAACCTCGAGGGGGGGGATGAGGGCTGAAGCTTTCTTT. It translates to CASSQTSRGGMRAEAFF.

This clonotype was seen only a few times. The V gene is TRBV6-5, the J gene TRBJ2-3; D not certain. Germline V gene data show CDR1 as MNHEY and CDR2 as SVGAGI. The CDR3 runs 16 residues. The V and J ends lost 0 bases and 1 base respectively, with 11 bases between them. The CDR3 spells CASSYSSNWGTDTQYF. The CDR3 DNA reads TGTGCCAGCAGTTACTCTAGTAATTGGGGCACAGATACGCAGTATTTT.

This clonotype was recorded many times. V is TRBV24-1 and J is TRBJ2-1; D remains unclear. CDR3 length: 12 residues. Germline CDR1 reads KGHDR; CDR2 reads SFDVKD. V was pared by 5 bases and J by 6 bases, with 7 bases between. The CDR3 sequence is CATSGYGNEQFF. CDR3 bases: TGTGCCACCAGTGGATACGGCAATGAGCAGTTCTTC.

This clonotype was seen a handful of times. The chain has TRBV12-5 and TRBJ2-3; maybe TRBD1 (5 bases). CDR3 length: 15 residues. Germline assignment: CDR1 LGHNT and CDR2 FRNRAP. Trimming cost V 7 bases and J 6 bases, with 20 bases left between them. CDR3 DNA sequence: TGTGCTAGTGCCCATCCCGGACACCCGCAGGATACGCAGTATTTT. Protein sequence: CASAHPGHPQDTQYF.

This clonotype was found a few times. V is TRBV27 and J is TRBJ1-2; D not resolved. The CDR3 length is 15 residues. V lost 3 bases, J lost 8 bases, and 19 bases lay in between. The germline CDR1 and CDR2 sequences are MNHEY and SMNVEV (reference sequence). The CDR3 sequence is CASSFSRLNSDGYTF. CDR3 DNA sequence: TGTGCCAGCAGTTTTAGTCGTTTAAATTCGGACGGCTACACCTTC.

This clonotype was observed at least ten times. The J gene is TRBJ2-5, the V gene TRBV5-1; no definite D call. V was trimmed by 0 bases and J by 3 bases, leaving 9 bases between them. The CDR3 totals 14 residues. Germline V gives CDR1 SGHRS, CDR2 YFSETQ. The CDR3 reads CASSLGPPKETQYF. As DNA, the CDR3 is TGCGCCAGCAGCTTGGGACCCCCCAAAGAGACCCAGTACTTC.

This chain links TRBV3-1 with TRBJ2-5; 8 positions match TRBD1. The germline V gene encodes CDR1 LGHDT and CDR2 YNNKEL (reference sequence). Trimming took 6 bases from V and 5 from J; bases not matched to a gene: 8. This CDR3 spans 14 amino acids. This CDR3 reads CASRRQGMGETQYF. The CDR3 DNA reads TGTGCCAGCAGGCGACAGGGGATGGGGGAGACCCAGTACTTC.

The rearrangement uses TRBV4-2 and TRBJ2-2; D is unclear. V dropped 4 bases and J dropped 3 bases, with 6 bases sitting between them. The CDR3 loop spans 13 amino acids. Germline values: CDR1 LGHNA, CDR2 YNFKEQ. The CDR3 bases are TGTGCCAGCAGCCCAGAAGACACCGGGGAGCTGTTTTTT. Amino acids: CASSPEDTGELFF.

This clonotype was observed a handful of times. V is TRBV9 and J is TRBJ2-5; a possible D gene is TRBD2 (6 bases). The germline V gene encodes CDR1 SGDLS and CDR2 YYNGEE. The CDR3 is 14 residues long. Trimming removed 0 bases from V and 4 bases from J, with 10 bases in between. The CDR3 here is CASSVEGRRETQYF. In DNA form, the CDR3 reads TGTGCCAGCAGCGTAGAAGGGAGGAGAGAGACCCAGTACTTC.

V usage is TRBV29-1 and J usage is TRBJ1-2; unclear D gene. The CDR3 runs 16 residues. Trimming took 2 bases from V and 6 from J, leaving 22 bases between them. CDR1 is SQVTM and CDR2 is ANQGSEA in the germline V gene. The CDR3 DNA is TGCAGCGTTGAAACCCCCGTCCAAATCCCCCGGGATGGCTACACCTTC. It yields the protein CSVETPVQIPRDGYTF.

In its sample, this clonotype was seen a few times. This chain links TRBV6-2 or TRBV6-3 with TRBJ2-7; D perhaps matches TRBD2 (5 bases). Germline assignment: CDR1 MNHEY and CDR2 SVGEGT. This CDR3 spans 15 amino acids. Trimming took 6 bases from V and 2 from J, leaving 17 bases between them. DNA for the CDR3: TGTGCCAGCAGCCCACGGACGGGGTCGGCCTACGAGCAGTACTTC. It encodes CASSPRTGSAYEQYF.

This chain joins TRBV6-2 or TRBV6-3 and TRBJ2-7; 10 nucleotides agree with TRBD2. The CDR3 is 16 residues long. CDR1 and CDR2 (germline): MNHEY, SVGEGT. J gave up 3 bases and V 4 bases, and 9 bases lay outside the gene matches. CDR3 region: CASSWEVSGGRYEQYF. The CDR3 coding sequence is TGTGCCAGCAGTTGGGAAGTTAGCGGGGGGCGCTACGAGCAGTACTTC.

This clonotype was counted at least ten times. The CDR3 nucleotides read TGCAGCGCGGTAGTTCTGGCTCGGGCTTTCTTT. Its translation: CSAVVLARAFF. The rearrangement links TRBV29-1 to TRBJ1-1; D gene uncertain. The CDR3 loop spans 11 amino acids. The V end was cut by 7 bases, the J end by 11 bases, with 17 bases between. In germline, CDR1 is SQVTM, CDR2 ANQGSEA.

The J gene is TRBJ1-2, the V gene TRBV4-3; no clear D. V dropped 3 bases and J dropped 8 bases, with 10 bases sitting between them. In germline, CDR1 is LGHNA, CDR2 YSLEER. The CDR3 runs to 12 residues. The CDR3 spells CASSQNQRGYTF. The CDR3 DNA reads TGCGCCAGCAGCCAGAATCAGAGGGGCTACACCTTC.

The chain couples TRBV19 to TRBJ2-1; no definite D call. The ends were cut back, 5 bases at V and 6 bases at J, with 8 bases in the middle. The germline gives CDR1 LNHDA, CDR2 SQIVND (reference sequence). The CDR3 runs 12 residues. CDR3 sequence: CASSPRPNEQFF. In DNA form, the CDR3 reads TGTGCCAGTAGTCCCCGGCCCAATGAGCAGTTCTTC.

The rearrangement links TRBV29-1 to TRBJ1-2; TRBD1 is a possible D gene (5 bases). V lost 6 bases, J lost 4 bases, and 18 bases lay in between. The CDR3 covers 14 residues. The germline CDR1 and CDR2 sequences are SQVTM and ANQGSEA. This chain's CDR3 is CSVVPGRTGYGYTF. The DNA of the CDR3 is TGCAGCGTGGTCCCGGGGCGGACGGGCTATGGCTACACCTTC.

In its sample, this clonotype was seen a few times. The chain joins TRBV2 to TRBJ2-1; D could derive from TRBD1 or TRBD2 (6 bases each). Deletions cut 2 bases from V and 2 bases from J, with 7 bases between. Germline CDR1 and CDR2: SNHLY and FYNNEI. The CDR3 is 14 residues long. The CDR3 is CASSERGAYNEQFF. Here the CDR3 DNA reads TGTGCCAGCAGTGAAAGGGGGGCCTACAATGAGCAGTTCTTC.

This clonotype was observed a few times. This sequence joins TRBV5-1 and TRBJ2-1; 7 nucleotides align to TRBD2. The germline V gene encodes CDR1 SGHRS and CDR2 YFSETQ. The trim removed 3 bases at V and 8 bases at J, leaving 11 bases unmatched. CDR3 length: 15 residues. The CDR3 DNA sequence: TGCGCCAGCAGCTCTCCTAGCGGAATACGGGATGAGCAGTTCTTC. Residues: CASSSPSGIRDEQFF.

CDR3 nucleotides: TGTGCCATCGACCGCAGCGCCGCGAACACCGGGGAGCTGTTTTTT. This encodes CAIDRSAANTGELFF. This chain uses TRBV10-3 with TRBJ2-2; D gene unclear. CDR1 and CDR2 (germline): ENHRY, SYGVKD. The V end was cut by 8 bases, the J end by 0 bases, with 13 bases between. This CDR3 contains 15 residues.

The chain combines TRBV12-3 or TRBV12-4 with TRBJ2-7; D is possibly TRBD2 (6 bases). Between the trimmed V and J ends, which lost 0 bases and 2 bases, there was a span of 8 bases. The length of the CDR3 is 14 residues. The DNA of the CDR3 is TGTGCCAGCAGTTTAGCTAGCGGAGCCTACGAGCAGTACTTC. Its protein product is CASSLASGAYEQYF.

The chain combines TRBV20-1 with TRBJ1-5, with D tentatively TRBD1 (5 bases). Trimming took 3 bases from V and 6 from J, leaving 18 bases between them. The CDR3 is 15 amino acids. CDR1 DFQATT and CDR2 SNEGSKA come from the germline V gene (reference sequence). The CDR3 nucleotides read TGCAGTGCTAGCGACCATACGGGGAGGGGTCAGCCCCAGCATTTT. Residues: CSASDHTGRGQPQHF.